These 8 T cell receptor beta chains were sequenced from one sample in a study of T cell repertoires in cytomegalovirus infection. One entry per CDR3 protein, called by TCRdb with MiXCR from the reads. The table has more than 400,000 distinct CDR3 sequences, about 26% seen once; the top ten hold less than 15%. Sample: PBMCs. These receptors were taken from a human donor in good health (CMV status not recorded). Some clones in this sample may be carry-over from other donors' samples.

This clonotype was found a few times. The chain combines TRBV7-9 with TRBJ2-3; 11 nucleotides line up with TRBD2. The CDR3 is made up of 17 amino acids. Trimming at V came to 0 bases and at J to 4 bases, leaving 6 bases not matched to a gene. Germline lookup yields CDR1 SEHNR and CDR2 FQNEAQ (reference sequence). CDR3 residues: CASSLALASGRSDTQYF. CDR3 in DNA: TGTGCCAGCAGCTTAGCGCTCGCTAGCGGGAGGTCAGATACGCAGTATTTT.

This clonotype was seen a few times. The chain links TRBV19 to TRBJ1-2; D unclear. The CDR3 is 12 amino acids. V lost 3 bases and J lost 7, with 9 bases in between. CDR1 is LNHDA, CDR2 SQIVND, per germline (reference sequence). The CDR3 DNA is TGTGCCAGTAGTATTTTGAGTTCTGGCTACACCTTC. Its protein is CASSILSSGYTF.

This clonotype was observed a few times. The genes are TRBV7-2 and TRBJ1-1; a possible D gene is TRBD1 (6 bases). CDR3 size: 15 residues. The V and J ends lost 1 base and 5 bases respectively, with 14 bases between them. Germline values: CDR1 SGHTA, CDR2 FQGNSA. In DNA, the CDR3 is TGTGCCAGCAGCTTAGGTGGGCGGGGGGCTACTGAAGCTTTCTTT. It yields the protein CASSLGGRGATEAFF. The whole variable domain, filled in from reference TRBV7-2 and TRBJ1-1, reads GAGVSQSPSNKVTEKGKDVELRCDPISGHTALYWYRQSLGQGLEFLIYFQGNSAPDKSGLPSDRFSAERTGGSVSTLTIQRTQQEDSAVYLCASSLGGRGATEAFFGQGTRLTVV.

The chain couples TRBV6-5 to TRBJ1-3; D remains unclear. Trimming removed 4 bases at V and 2 bases at J, with 12 bases between. The CDR3 consists of 15 residues. Germline CDR1 and CDR2: MNHEY and SVGAGI. The CDR3 region is CASSFRVGPGNTIYF. The CDR3 DNA is TGTGCCAGCAGTTTTCGAGTCGGGCCTGGAAACACCATATATTTT.

The rearrangement links TRBV29-1 to TRBJ1-1; unclear D gene. Per the germline V gene, CDR1 is SQVTM and CDR2 is ANQGSEA. The CDR3 covers 14 residues. V lost 8 bases and J 1 base, leaving 17 bases between the germline ends. CDR3 protein: CSTYLRVGNTEAFF. The CDR3 DNA sequence: TGCAGCACTTATTTGCGGGTCGGGAACACTGAAGCTTTCTTT.

This clonotype was counted between two and nine times. This chain joins TRBV6-2 or TRBV6-3 and TRBJ2-1; 8 positions match TRBD1. The CDR3 loop spans 16 amino acids. The V and J ends lost 6 bases and 0 bases, in that order; junction bases with no gene match: 7. Germline-derived CDR1 and CDR2 are MNHEY and SVGEGT. CDR3 region: CASRQGQGGSYNEQFF. CDR3 in DNA: TGTGCCAGCAGACAAGGACAGGGAGGCTCCTACAATGAGCAGTTCTTC.

The chain employs TRBV20-1 and TRBJ2-2; 8 nucleotides agree with TRBD1. CDR3 length: 15 amino acids. Germline assignment: CDR1 DFQATT and CDR2 SNEGSKA (reference sequence). The trim removed 5 bases at V and 6 bases at J, leaving 11 bases unmatched. CDR3 sequence (DNA): TGCAGTGCTTCCGGTCGGACAGGGTCTTCCGGGGAGCTGTTTTTT. The encoded protein is CSASGRTGSSGELFF.

This clonotype was observed at least ten times. The chain links TRBV7-9 to TRBJ2-1, with 10 bases aligning to TRBD2. J lost 5 bases, V lost 5 bases, and 9 bases had no gene match. Germline assignment: CDR1 SEHNR and CDR2 FQNEAQ (reference sequence). The CDR3 has 16 residues. CDR3 bases: TGTGCCAGCAGCCCGGCTCTAGCGGGAGAGAACAATGAGCAGTTCTTC. Encoded protein: CASSPALAGENNEQFF.